This T cell receptor (beta chain) was captured by sequencing in a study of T cell repertoires in cytomegalovirus infection. Overall study context: Shared public TCR beta signatures pointed to both CMV infection and a matching HLA type.

A single record per CDR3 protein comes from TCRdb applying MiXCR to the reads. The sample consists of over 150,000 distinct CDR3 sequences, approximately 18% of them appearing once. Study-level findings and limits: There were carriers of CMV plus the relevant HLA, and cumulative public TCR beta family frequency identified them. HLA-C-restricted CMV-specific TCR beta clonotypes prevailed in the ex vivo response.

This clonotype appeared a few times. Its specificity is not known. The CDR3 extends over 14 amino acids. Germline CDR1 LNHNV, CDR2 YYDKDF (reference sequence). Trimming took off 5 bases at V and 5 bases at J, with 13 bases between the two ends. Sequenced material: CD8+ T cells from PBMCs. The sequence was collected from a human donor in good health (CMV status not recorded). Some clones in this sample may be carry-over from other donors' samples. V and J are TRBV15 and TRBJ1-5; D might be TRBD1 (6 bases). This chain's CDR3 is CATSVGAGDQPQHF. The DNA of the CDR3 is TGTGCCACCAGCGTGGGGGCCGGGGATCAGCCCCAGCATTTT.